Below, 20 T cell receptor beta chains from the same sample are listed, as sequenced in a study of a mutant IDH1 vaccine in newly diagnosed glioma. Measured with immunoSEQ multiplex PCR; TCRdb has only the in-frame clones, and not every one. The sample includes tens of thousands of clones, roughly 80% seen only once; the top ten take around 21%. Time point of the sample: baseline, week 1 (first vaccination visit). Treatment noted: pre-vaccination baseline after standard-of-care therapy. The material was PBMCs, obtained from a glioma patient treated with radiotherapy, temozolomide or both. The receptors originated from a man aged 18-30 years with glioma.

The gene calls are TRBV7-6 and TRBJ2-7; tentative D call: TRBD1 (6 bases). The CDR3 is made up of 16 amino acids. Trimming pared 4 bases from V and 2 bases from J, leaving 18 bases between. CDR1 and CDR2 (germline): SGHVS, FNYEAQ. CDR3 DNA: TGTGCCAGCAGCTGGGGACAAGGGAAGCTTACCTACGAGCAGTACTTC. Translated, it gives CASSWGQGKLTYEQYF.

Judged by abundance, this clone is medium-sized. CDR3: CASSQDGGSPYNEQFF. CDR3 sequence (DNA): TGCGCCAGCAGCCAAGATGGGGGGTCTCCCTACAATGAGCAGTTCTTC. The V gene is TRBV4-3, the J gene TRBJ2-1; tentatively, D is TRBD2 (6 bases). The CDR3 is 16 amino acids. Between the trimmed V and J ends, which lost 0 bases and 2 bases, there was a span of 11 bases. CDR1 LGHNA and CDR2 YSLEER come from the germline V gene.

This clone has just a few counts. This chain uses TRBV4-2 with TRBJ1-4, with 10 bases matching TRBD1. CDR3 length: 15 amino acids. Germline loops: CDR1 LGHNA, CDR2 YNFKEQ. The junction had 2 bases not matched to a gene; V was cut back by 1 base and J by 6 bases. DNA for the CDR3: TGTGCCAGCAGCCAAGCAGGGACAGGGGATGAAAAACTGTTTTTT. Amino acids: CASSQAGTGDEKLFF.

The chain links TRBV25-1 to TRBJ2-3; D might be TRBD1 (5 bases). Trimming left V 8 bases short and J 2 bases short, with 8 bases between. CDR3 length: 12 residues. Germline V lookup: CDR1 MGHDK, CDR2 SYGVNS. DNA for the CDR3: TGTGCCAGCGCAGGGATCACAGATACGCAGTATTTT. Its translation is CASAGITDTQYF.

This chain connects TRBV10-3 to TRBJ1-2, with unresolved D. V was clipped by 4 bases and J by 0 bases, with 6 bases between them. From germline, CDR1 is ENHRY and CDR2 SYGVKD. This CDR3 comprises 13 residues. The CDR3 region has the DNA TGTGCCATCAGTGGGAATTCTAACTATGGCTACACCTTC. Protein product: CAISGNSNYGYTF.

The chain uses TRBV14 and TRBJ2-5; D gene uncertain. This CDR3 has 11 amino acids. V lost 4 bases and J 4 bases, leaving 4 bases between the germline ends. The germline V gene encodes CDR1 SGHDN and CDR2 FVKESK. This CDR3 is CASSLGETQYF. As DNA, the CDR3 is TGTGCCAGCAGCCTGGGAGAGACCCAGTACTTC. Full variable domain (missing parts from reference TRBV14 and TRBJ2-5): EAGVTQFPSHSVIEKGQTVTLRCDPISGHDNLYWYRRVMGKEIKFLLHFVKESKQDESGMPNNRFLAERTGGTYSTLKVQPAELEDSGVYFCASSLGETQYFGPGTRLLVL.

The chain recombines TRBV2 with TRBJ1-1, with D perhaps matching TRBD1 (6 bases). This CDR3 is 15 amino acids long. The V end lost 4 bases, the J end lost 1 base, and 13 bases lay between the germline ends. Germline V lookup: CDR1 SNHLY, CDR2 FYNNEI. The CDR3 reads CASSGRGITNTEAFF. The CDR3 DNA reads TGTGCCAGCAGTGGGAGGGGGATAACGAACACTGAAGCTTTCTTT.

This chain connects TRBV5-4 to TRBJ1-1; D ambiguous. Germline V gene data show CDR1 as SGHNT and CDR2 as YYREEE (reference sequence). The CDR3 consists of 14 residues. The germline V and J ends were trimmed by 0 bases and 5 bases, with 11 bases remaining between them. The CDR3 spells CASSLAASRTEAFF. CDR3 DNA: TGTGCCAGCAGCTTGGCGGCCTCGAGAACTGAAGCTTTCTTT. The whole variable domain, filled in from reference TRBV5-4 and TRBJ1-1, reads ETGVTQSPTHLIKTRGQQVTLRCSSQSGHNTVSWYQQALGQGPQFIFQYYREEENGRGNFPPRFSGLQFPNYSSELNVNALELDDSALYLCASSLAASRTEAFFGQGTRLTVV.

This sequence joins TRBV4-1 and TRBJ1-4; D not resolved. This CDR3 has 16 residues. Germline CDR1 and CDR2: MGHRA and YSYEKL. Trimming left V 1 base short and J 0 bases short, with 9 bases between. CDR3 DNA: TGCGCCAGCAGCCAAGCGGGGTCTGCAACTAATGAAAAACTGTTTTTT. Amino acids: CASSQAGSATNEKLFF.

The J gene is TRBJ2-7, the V gene TRBV4-3, with 8 bases identical to TRBD1. V was pared by 3 bases and J by 0 bases, with 4 bases of the junction left unmatched. The CDR3 is made up of 15 amino acids. The germline gives CDR1 LGHNA, CDR2 YSLEER. CDR3: CASSHETGDSYEQYF. CDR3 bases: TGCGCCAGCAGCCACGAGACAGGGGACTCCTACGAGCAGTACTTC.

This clone was counted only a few times. CDR3 loop: CASSLDGLRPPYNEQFF. The DNA for the CDR3 is TGTGCCAGCAGCTTAGATGGTTTGCGTCCACCGTACAATGAGCAGTTCTTC. The chain combines TRBV7-2 with TRBJ2-1; D not certain. Trimming removed 1 base at V and 4 bases at J, with 17 bases between. This CDR3 spans 17 amino acids. The germline CDR1 and CDR2 sequences are SGHTA and FQGNSA.

The gene calls are TRBV27 and TRBJ1-1; D gene unclear. Germline CDR1 is MNHEY and CDR2 is SMNVEV (reference sequence). The CDR3 has 14 amino acids. The V and J ends lost 1 base and 0 bases respectively, with 6 bases between them. Here the CDR3 DNA reads TGTGCCAGCAGTTTATACAGCATGAACACTGAAGCTTTCTTT. It specifies CASSLYSMNTEAFF.

This clone appeared a single time. The chain has TRBV7-9 and TRBJ1-4; D is possibly TRBD1 (6 bases). Trimming took off 1 base at V and 7 bases at J, with 10 bases between the two ends. This CDR3 is built from 14 residues. Germline loops: CDR1 SEHNR, CDR2 FQNEAQ (reference sequence). The CDR3 spells CASSLGQAGEKLFF. The CDR3 coding sequence is TGTGCCAGCAGCTTAGGACAGGCCGGTGAAAAACTGTTTTTT.

This chain uses TRBV7-9 with TRBJ2-7; D is undetermined. Germline V CDR1 and CDR2: SEHNR, FQNEAQ (reference sequence). V gave up 0 bases and J gave up 5 bases, with 8 bases separating them. The length of the CDR3 is 13 residues. CDR3 nucleotides: TGTGCCAGCAGCTTAGCGCCGACTGACGAGCAGTACTTC. It translates to CASSLAPTDEQYF.

This clone appeared a single time. V is TRBV6-1 and J is TRBJ2-7; a possible D gene is TRBD1 (6 bases). Germline CDR1 is MNHNS and CDR2 is SASEGT. This CDR3 is built from 15 residues. V lost 8 bases, J lost 0 bases, and 17 bases lay in between. The DNA of the CDR3 is TGTGCCAGCGGCCAGTCAGGGGCCGCCTCCTACGAGCAGTACTTC. As protein: CASGQSGAASYEQYF.

V is TRBV7-6 and J is TRBJ2-7, with D tentatively TRBD2 (7 bases). The CDR3 is 15 residues long. From germline, CDR1 is SGHVS and CDR2 FNYEAQ. Between the trimmed V and J ends, which lost 5 bases and 3 bases, there was a span of 17 bases. The CDR3 DNA is TGTGCCAGCAGCCTGGGGGGGGCGTTTCTCTACGAGCAGTACTTC. Residues: CASSLGGAFLYEQYF.

This clone was detected a few times. V gene TRBV7-3 combines with J gene TRBJ2-1; 7 bases match TRBD2. V gave up 2 bases and J gave up 4 bases; unmatched junction bases: 2. Germline V gene sequence: CDR1 SGHTA, CDR2 FQGTGA. This CDR3 is built from 14 residues. The CDR3 reads CASSLGGEYNEQFF. In nucleotides, the CDR3 is TGTGCCAGCAGCTTAGGGGGGGAATACAATGAGCAGTTCTTC.

Comments on this clone: One end of the junction varies from germline; a read error may be responsible. The V gene is TRBV6-1, the J gene TRBJ2-7, with 7 nucleotides matching TRBD2. Per germline, CDR1 MNHNS and CDR2 SASEGT. This CDR3 is built from 15 residues. The CDR3 DNA is TGTGCCAGCAGCGAAGCGGGACTCGCTCTCGACGAGCAGTACTTC. Amino acid sequence: CASSEAGLALDEQYF.

The genes are TRBV9 and TRBJ1-2; 9 bases are shared with TRBD1. J gave up 7 bases and V 2 bases, and 15 bases lay outside the gene matches. The CDR3 has 17 residues. Germline CDR1 SGDLS, CDR2 YYNGEE. The CDR3 DNA reads as TGTGCCAGCAGCGTCCCAACAGGGGGCATTTCGAGACGTGGCTACACCTTC. This sequence encodes CASSVPTGGISRRGYTF.

Regarding this clone: At one end the junction does not follow the germline gene, possibly because of a read error. The DNA for the CDR3 is TGCGCCACCAGTTGGGTGGGACCGGATAACGAGCAGTACTTC. It yields the protein CATSWVGPDNEQYF. The chain joins TRBV10-2 to TRBJ2-7, with D perhaps given as TRBD1 or TRBD2 (5 bases each). This CDR3 spans 14 amino acids. Germline assignment: CDR1 WSHSY and CDR2 SAAADI.